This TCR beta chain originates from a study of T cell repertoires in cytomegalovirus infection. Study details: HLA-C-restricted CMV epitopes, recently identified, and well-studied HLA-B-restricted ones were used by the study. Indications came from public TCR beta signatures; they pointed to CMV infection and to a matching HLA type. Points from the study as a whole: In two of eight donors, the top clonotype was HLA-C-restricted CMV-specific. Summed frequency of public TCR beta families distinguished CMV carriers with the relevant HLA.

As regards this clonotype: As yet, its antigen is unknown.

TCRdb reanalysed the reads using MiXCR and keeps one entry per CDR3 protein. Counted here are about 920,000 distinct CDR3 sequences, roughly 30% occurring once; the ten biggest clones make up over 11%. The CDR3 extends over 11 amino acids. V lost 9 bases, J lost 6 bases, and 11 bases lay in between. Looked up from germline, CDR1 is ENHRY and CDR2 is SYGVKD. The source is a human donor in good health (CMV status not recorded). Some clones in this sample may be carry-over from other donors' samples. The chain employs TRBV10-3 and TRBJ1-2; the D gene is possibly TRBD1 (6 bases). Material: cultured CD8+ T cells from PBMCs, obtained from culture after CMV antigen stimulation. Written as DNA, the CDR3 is TGTGCCATTTGGAAGGGGGATGGCTACACCTTC. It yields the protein CAIWKGDGYTF.